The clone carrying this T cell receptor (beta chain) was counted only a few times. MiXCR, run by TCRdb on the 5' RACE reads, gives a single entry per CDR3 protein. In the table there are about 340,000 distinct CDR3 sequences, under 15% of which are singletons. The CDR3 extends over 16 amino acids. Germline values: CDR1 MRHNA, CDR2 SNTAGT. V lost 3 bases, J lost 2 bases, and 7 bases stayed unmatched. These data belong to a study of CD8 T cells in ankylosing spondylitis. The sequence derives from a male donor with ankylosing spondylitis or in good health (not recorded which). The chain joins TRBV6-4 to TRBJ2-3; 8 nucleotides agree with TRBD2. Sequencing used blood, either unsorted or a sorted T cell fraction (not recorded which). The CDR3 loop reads CASSEESGSNTDTQYF. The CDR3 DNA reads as TGTGCCAGCAGTGAAGAAAGCGGGAGTAACACAGATACGCAGTATTTT.